This T cell receptor (beta chain) derives from a study of CD8 T cells in Susac syndrome. Germline V gene sequence: CDR1 GTSNPN, CDR2 SVGIG (reference sequence). Trimming took off 4 bases at V and 8 bases at J, with 11 bases between the two ends. The CDR3 consists of 12 residues. Sequencing of TCR beta was carried out in blood CD8+ and CD4+ T cells. Multiple sclerosis controls were treatment-naive patients with stable or active relapsing-remitting disease. Both CD4+ and CD8+ T cells were negatively isolated, and TEMRA cells underwent FACS enrichment. Random hexamers were used to reverse transcribe an amount of roughly 0.5 to 1 ug RNA. Multiplex immunoSEQ PCR targeted 54 Vbeta and 13 Jbeta TCR beta segments. MiXCR, applied by TCRdb to the immunoSEQ multiplex PCR reads, yields one record per CDR3 protein. The sample carries 150,000 to 190,000 distinct CDR3 sequences, 95% to 96% recorded once.

J is TRBJ2-2 and V is TRBV30; D gene ambiguous. This clonotype originated in a human donor with multiple sclerosis. Sequenced material: CD8+ T cells from PBMCs. The CDR3 coding sequence is TGTGCCTGGAATACAGCTGAAGGGGAGCTGTTTTTT. Protein sequence: CAWNTAEGELFF.